A selection of T cell receptor beta chains follows, all from one sample in a study of blood T cell repertoires in COVID-19. Libraries were prepared by immunoSEQ multiplex PCR; TCRdb keeps only in-frame clonotypes and omits some of them. This table holds some 200,000 clones, roughly 84% found once. Sequenced: PBMCs or T cells enriched from blood (not recorded which). The receptors were sampled from a man aged 25 to 40 in a cohort exposed to, infected with or recovered from COVID-19 (not recorded which). The CDR3 runs from the conserved cysteine through the conserved F or W. Fields, in order: J gene, V gene, D gene, CDR3 length, clone size, CDR3 protein, CDR3 DNA. D genes are given only for firm matches. A clone size is listed for some rows: how often the clone was seen (once, few, many), or a class if it is expanded.

J: TRBJ2-1
V: TRBV5-1
D: TRBD2
length: 15
size: NA
CDR3: CASSLNSLAGGEQFF
DNA: TGCGCCAGCAGCTTGAATTCTTTAGCGGGGGGTGAGCAGTTCTTC

J: TRBJ2-2
V: TRBV28
D: TRBD1
length: 17
size: NA
CDR3: CASSSRTGFYGTGELFF
DNA: TGTGCCAGCAGTTCTCGGACAGGGTTTTATGGGACCGGGGAGCTGTTTTTT

J: TRBJ1-3
V: TRBV7-2
D: NA
length: 15
size: NA
CDR3: CASSLYSTSGNTIYF
DNA: TGTGCCAGCAGCTTATACAGTACTTCTGGAAACACCATATATTTT

J: TRBJ2-7
V: TRBV4-1
D: NA
length: 13
size: NA
CDR3: CASSWREAYEQYF
DNA: TGCGCCAGCAGCTGGAGGGAGGCCTACGAGCAGTACTTC

J: TRBJ2-1
V: TRBV9
D: TRBD2
length: 15
size: NA
CDR3: CASSVEAGGPSEQFF
DNA: TGTGCCAGCAGCGTAGAAGCGGGAGGGCCCAGTGAGCAGTTCTTC

J: TRBJ1-2
V: TRBV6-1
D: TRBD1
length: 15
size: many
CDR3: CASSDYRGPGYGYTF
DNA: TGTGCCAGCAGTGATTACAGGGGACCCGGCTATGGCTACACCTTC

J: TRBJ2-1
V: TRBV27
D: TRBD2
length: 18
size: NA
CDR3: CASSLGLAGGPYYNEQFF
DNA: TGTGCCAGCAGTTTGGGACTAGCGGGAGGGCCTTATTACAATGAGCAGTTCTTC

J: TRBJ2-4
V: TRBV7-3
D: NA
length: 15
size: once
CDR3: CASSVWTNLKNIQYF
DNA: TGTGCCAGCAGCGTATGGACTAATCTCAAAAACATTCAGTACTTC

J: TRBJ2-7
V: TRBV27
D: NA
length: 14
size: NA
CDR3: CASSLGREPYEQYF
DNA: TGTGCCAGCAGTTTGGGTCGGGAGCCCTACGAGCAGTACTTC

J: TRBJ2-2
V: TRBV28
D: NA
length: 14
size: NA
CDR3: CASSLGRLPGELFF
DNA: TGTGCCAGCAGTTTGGGGAGGCTCCCCGGGGAGCTGTTTTTT

J: TRBJ2-6
V: TRBV28
D: NA
length: 16
size: NA
CDR3: CASSLWHSSGANVLTF
DNA: TGTGCCAGCAGTTTATGGCACAGCTCTGGGGCCAACGTCCTGACTTTC

J: TRBJ2-2
V: TRBV24-1
D: TRBD2
length: 16
size: NA
CDR3: CATSGGTSGRFGELFF
DNA: TGTGCCACCAGTGGCGGGACTAGCGGGAGGTTCGGGGAGCTGTTTTTT

J: TRBJ2-7
V: TRBV7-6
D: TRBD1
length: 18
size: NA
CDR3: CASSSGTGGGTITYEQYF
DNA: TGTGCCAGCAGCTCCGGCACAGGGGGCGGAACAATTACCTACGAGCAGTACTTC

J: TRBJ2-7
V: TRBV6-1
D: NA
length: 15
size: NA
CDR3: CASSEFRDKSYEQYF
DNA: TGTGCCAGCAGTGAATTCCGGGACAAAAGCTACGAGCAGTACTTC

J: TRBJ2-2
V: TRBV7-7
D: NA
length: 16
size: NA
CDR3: CASSSFLGEDTGELFF
DNA: TGTGCTAGCAGCTCGTTTCTCGGGGAGGACACCGGGGAGCTGTTTTTT

J: TRBJ1-6
V: TRBV7-9
D: TRBD1
length: 14
size: few
CDR3: CASSSRQGDSPLHF
DNA: TGTGCCAGCAGCTCTAGACAGGGAGATTCACCCCTCCACTTT

J: TRBJ2-5
V: TRBV5-1
D: TRBD2
length: 15
size: NA
CDR3: CAGPSGTFCKRTQYF
DNA: TGCGCCGGACCTAGCGGGACTTTCTGTAAACGGACCCAGTACTTC

J: TRBJ2-2
V: TRBV5-1
D: TRBD1
length: 14
size: NA
CDR3: CATPTGARSGELFF
DNA: TGCGCCACTCCGACAGGGGCGAGGTCCGGGGAGCTGTTTTTT

J: TRBJ2-2
V: TRBV4-1
D: NA
length: 16
size: NA
CDR3: CASSQEVAANTGELFF
DNA: TGCGCCAGCAGCCAAGAGGTAGCAGCGAACACCGGGGAGCTGTTTTTT

J: TRBJ2-3
V: TRBV29-1
D: TRBD2
length: 18
size: once
CDR3: CSVEGSGGSFRRVDTQYF
DNA: TGCAGCGTTGAAGGTAGCGGGGGCTCGTTCCGTAGGGTTGATACGCAGTATTTT

J: TRBJ2-2
V: TRBV7-9
D: TRBD2
length: 17
size: NA
CDR3: CASSPPPGGPSTGELFF
DNA: TGTGCCAGCAGCCCTCCCCCGGGGGGGCCGAGCACCGGGGAGCTGTTTTTT

J: TRBJ2-1
V: TRBV6-5
D: TRBD2
length: 16
size: NA
CDR3: CASSYDGTSGYNEQFF
DNA: TGTGCCAGCAGTTACGACGGGACTAGCGGTTACAATGAGCAGTTCTTC

J: TRBJ2-5
V: TRBV28
D: TRBD1
length: 13
size: NA
CDR3: CAGGDRAQETQYF
DNA: TGTGCCGGGGGGGACAGGGCCCAAGAGACCCAGTACTTC

J: TRBJ1-6
V: TRBV28
D: NA
length: 12
size: few
CDR3: CASSTITSPLHF
DNA: TGTGCCAGCAGTACAATTACCTCACCCCTCCACTTT

J: TRBJ2-3
V: TRBV5-6
D: NA
length: 13
size: once
CDR3: CASTVRSGDTQYF
DNA: TGTGCCAGCACCGTAAGGAGCGGAGATACGCAGTATTTT

J: TRBJ2-5
V: TRBV2
D: NA
length: 14
size: NA
CDR3: CASSVVTRRKTQYF
DNA: TGTGCCAGCAGTGTAGTGACTAGGAGGAAGACCCAGTACTTC

J: TRBJ1-3
V: TRBV11-3
D: NA
length: 15
size: once
CDR3: CASSPGQGPGNTIYF
DNA: TGTGCCAGCAGCCCAGGCCAGGGGCCGGGAAACACCATATATTTT